This paragraph reports one T cell receptor (beta chain). Its antigen is not known. One entry per CDR3 protein results from TCRdb running MiXCR on the 5' RACE reads. The table shows fewer than 750,000 distinct CDR3 sequences, with roughly 20% occurring only once. The sample originates from a study of CD8 T cells in ankylosing spondylitis. The study, taken as a whole, reports: According to the report, clones linked to the disease were significantly enriched in matched synovial fluid samples taken from ankylosing spondylitis patients. Typical of ankylosing spondylitis blood, it appeared, was a TCR beta motif of 7 or 8 highly homologous variants.

The CDR3 consists of 14 residues. Trimming removed 4 bases at V and 3 bases at J, with 12 bases between. Germline loops: CDR1 MGHRA, CDR2 YSYEKL. Sequences were obtained from blood, either unsorted or a sorted T cell fraction (not recorded which). The gene calls are TRBV4-1 and TRBJ2-5, with D possibly TRBD2 on 5 matching bases. The receptor comes from a male donor with ankylosing spondylitis. CDR3 DNA: TGCGCCAGCAGCCTCCGGGATCCCGAAGAGACCCAGTACTTC. Protein: CASSLRDPEETQYF.